This TCR beta chain was sequenced for a study of T cells after yellow fever vaccination. Findings and caveats of the study: Contamination of FACS-sorted repertoires by abundant clonotypes from the bulk population could occur. A large majority of primary-vaccination clones showed up again after the booster (about 96% CD4, about 90% CD8). It was the secondary response that reached its peak faster, day 5 versus 15, but it was weaker.

As concerns this clonotype: Antigen unknown.

Germline V gene lookup returns CDR1 KGHDR and CDR2 SFDVKD. The V end was cut by 9 bases, the J end by 1 base, with 8 bases between. This CDR3 region has 12 residues. As TCR cDNA was made by 5'RACE template switching, a universal primer site and UMIs were added. TCRdb called the 5' RACE reads again in MiXCR, with one record for every CDR3 protein. Of 250,000 to 300,000 distinct CDR3 sequences in the sample, about 10% were seen once. V and J are TRBV24-1 and TRBJ1-2; D is uncertain. Here the sequenced sample was CD4+ T cells sorted from PBMCs, taken 5 days after the yellow fever booster vaccination. The TCR comes from a young man who received the YFV17D yellow fever vaccine. CDR3 residues: CATWDNNYGYTF. CDR3 nucleotides: TGTGCCACCTGGGATAATAACTATGGCTACACCTTC.